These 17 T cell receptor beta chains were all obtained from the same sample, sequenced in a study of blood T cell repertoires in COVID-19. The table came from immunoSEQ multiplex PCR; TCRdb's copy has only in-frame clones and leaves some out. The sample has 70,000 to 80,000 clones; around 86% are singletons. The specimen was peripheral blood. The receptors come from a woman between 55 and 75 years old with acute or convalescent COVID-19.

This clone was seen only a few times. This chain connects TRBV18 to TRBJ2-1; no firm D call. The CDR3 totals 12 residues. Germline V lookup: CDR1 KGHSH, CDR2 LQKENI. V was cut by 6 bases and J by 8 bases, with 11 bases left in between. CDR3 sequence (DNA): TGTGCCAGCTCCGGGTCGGATGATGAGCAGTTCTTC. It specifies CASSGSDDEQFF.

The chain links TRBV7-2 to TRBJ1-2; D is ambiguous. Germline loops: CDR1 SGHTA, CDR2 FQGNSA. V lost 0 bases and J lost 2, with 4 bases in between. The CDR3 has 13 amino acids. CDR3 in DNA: TGTGCCAGCAGCTTAGCACAGAACTATGGCTACACCTTC. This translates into CASSLAQNYGYTF.

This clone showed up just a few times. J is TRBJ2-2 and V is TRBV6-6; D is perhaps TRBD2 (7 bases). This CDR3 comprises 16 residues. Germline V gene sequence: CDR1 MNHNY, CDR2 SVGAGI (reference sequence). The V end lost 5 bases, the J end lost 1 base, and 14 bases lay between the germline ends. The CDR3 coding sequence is TGTGCCAGCAGTCGAAGTAGGGGGGGGAACACCGGGGAGCTGTTTTTT. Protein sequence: CASSRSRGGNTGELFF.

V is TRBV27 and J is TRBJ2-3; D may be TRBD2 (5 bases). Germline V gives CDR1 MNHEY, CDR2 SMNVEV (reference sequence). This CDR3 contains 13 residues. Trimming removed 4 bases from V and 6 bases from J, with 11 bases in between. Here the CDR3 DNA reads TGTGCCAGCAGTTACGGGGTGAGGGATACGCAGTATTTT. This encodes CASSYGVRDTQYF.

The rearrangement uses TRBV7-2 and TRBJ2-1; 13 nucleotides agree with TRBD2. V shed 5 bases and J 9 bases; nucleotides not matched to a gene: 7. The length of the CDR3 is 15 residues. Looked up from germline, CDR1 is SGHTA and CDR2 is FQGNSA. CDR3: CASSPTSGGAAEQFF. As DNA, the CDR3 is TGTGCCAGCAGCCCAACTAGCGGGGGGGCGGCTGAGCAGTTCTTC. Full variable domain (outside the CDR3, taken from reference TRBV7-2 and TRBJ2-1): GAGVSQSPSNKVTEKGKDVELRCDPISGHTALYWYRQSLGQGLEFLIYFQGNSAPDKSGLPSDRFSAERTGGSVSTLTIQRTQQEDSAVYLCASSPTSGGAAEQFFGPGTRLTVL.

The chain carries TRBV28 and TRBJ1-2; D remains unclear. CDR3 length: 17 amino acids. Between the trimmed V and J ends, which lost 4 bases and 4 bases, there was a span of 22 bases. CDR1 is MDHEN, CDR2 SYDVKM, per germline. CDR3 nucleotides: TGTGCCAGCAGTTCCGCTGGGCCGCAGCCCCTCGGCTATGGCTACACCTTC. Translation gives CASSSAGPQPLGYGYTF.

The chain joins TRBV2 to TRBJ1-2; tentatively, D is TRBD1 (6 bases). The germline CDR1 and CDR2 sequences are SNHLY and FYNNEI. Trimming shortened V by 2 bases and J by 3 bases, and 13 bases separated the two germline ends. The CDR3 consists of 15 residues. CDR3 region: CASSENGGADYGYTF. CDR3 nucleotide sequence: TGTGCCAGCAGTGAAAATGGGGGCGCAGACTATGGCTACACCTTC.

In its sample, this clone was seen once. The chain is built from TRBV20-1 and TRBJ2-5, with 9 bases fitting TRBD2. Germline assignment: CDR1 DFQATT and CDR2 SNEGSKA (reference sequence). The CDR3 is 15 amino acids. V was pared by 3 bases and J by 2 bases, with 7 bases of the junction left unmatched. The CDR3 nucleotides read TGCAGTGCTAGTGGCTCCAGCGGGGGGCAAGAGACCCAGTACTTC. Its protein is CSASGSSGGQETQYF.

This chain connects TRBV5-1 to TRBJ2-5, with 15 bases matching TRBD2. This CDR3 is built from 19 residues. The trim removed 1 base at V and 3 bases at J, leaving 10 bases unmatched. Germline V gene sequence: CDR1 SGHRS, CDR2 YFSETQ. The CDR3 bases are TGCGCCAGCAGCTTGTCCCCAAGGACTAGCGGGGGGGCCAAAGAGACCCAGTACTTC. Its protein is CASSLSPRTSGGAKETQYF.

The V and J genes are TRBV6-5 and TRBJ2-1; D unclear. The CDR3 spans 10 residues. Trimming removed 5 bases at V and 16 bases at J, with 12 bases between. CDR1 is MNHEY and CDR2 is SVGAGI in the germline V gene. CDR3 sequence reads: CASSTWASFF. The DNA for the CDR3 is TGTGCCAGCAGTACGTGGGCTTCCTTCTTC.

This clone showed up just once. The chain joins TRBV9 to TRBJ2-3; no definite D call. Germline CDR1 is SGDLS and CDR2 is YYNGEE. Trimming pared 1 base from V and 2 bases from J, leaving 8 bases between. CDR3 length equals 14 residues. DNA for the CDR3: TGTGCCAGCAGCGTAAATAGTCCCACAGATACGCAGTATTTT. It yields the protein CASSVNSPTDTQYF.

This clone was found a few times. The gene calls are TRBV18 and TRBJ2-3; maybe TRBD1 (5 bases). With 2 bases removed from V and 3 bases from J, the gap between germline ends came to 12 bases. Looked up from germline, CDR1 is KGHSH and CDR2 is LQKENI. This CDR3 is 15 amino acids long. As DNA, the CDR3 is TGTGCCAGCTCACCAGGGAAGGCAGGGACAGATACGCAGTATTTT. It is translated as CASSPGKAGTDTQYF.

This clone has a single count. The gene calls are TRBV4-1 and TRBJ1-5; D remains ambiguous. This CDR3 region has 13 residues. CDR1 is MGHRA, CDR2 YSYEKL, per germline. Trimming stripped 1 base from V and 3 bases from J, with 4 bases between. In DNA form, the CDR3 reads TGCGCCAGCAGCCAAGTCCTCAATCAGCCCCAGCATTTT. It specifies CASSQVLNQPQHF.

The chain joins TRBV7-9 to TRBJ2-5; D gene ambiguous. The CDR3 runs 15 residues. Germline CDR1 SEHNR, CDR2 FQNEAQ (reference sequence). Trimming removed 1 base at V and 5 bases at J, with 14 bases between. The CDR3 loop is CASSLDSSALETQYF. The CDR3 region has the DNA TGTGCCAGCAGCTTAGATAGCAGCGCGCTCGAGACCCAGTACTTC.

DNA for the CDR3: TGTGCCAGCGAAGTAGTCGCAGATACGCAGTATTTT. Translated: CASEVVADTQYF. The chain is built from TRBV12-3 or TRBV12-4 and TRBJ2-3, with D unresolved. Trimming pared 8 bases from V and 4 bases from J, leaving 10 bases between. The CDR3 is 12 amino acids.

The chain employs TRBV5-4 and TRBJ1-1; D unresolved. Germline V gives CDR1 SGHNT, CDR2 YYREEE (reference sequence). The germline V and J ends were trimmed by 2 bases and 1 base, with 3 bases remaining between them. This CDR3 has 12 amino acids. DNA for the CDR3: TGTGCCAGCAGCTTCTCGAACACTGAAGCTTTCTTT. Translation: CASSFSNTEAFF.

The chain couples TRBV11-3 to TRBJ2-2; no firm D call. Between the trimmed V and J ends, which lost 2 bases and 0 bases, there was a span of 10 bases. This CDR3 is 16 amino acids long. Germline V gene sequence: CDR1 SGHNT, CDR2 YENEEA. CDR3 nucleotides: TGTGCCAGCAGCTTATTTGGAGCCGCGAACACCGGGGAGCTGTTTTTT. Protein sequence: CASSLFGAANTGELFF.